A selection of T cell receptor beta chains follows, all from one sample in a study of T cell responses to AZD1222 COVID-19 vaccine. Method: immunoSEQ multiplex PCR; TCRdb's copy keeps in-frame clones and lacks some. This sample has around 110,000 clones, with 80% to 90% found just once. Sequenced material: peripheral blood, taken on day 0 of MenACWY control vaccination. These receptors were collected from an adult in good health. The CDR3 runs from the conserved cysteine through the conserved F or W. Fields, in order: D gene, clone size, V gene, J gene, CDR3 protein, CDR3 DNA. D genes are given only for firm matches. Expanded clones get a size class; other rows say once, few or many, or leave the size out.

D: .; size: .; V: TRBV19; J: TRBJ1-3; CDR3: CASNPTSSGNTIYF; DNA: TGTGCCAGTAACCCGACATCCTCTGGAAACACCATATATTTT
D: TRBD1; size: .; V: TRBV19; J: TRBJ1-4; CDR3: CASSAHRGKEKLFF; DNA: TGTGCCAGTAGTGCCCACAGGGGGAAAGAAAAACTGTTTTTT
D: TRBD1; size: .; V: TRBV28; J: TRBJ1-1; CDR3: CASTLTGAFRNTEAFF; DNA: TGTGCCAGCACCCTGACAGGGGCATTCAGAAACACTGAAGCTTTCTTT
D: .; size: few; V: TRBV24-1; J: TRBJ2-2; CDR3: CATSDSGVNTGELFF; DNA: TGTGCCACCAGTGACTCCGGGGTCAACACCGGGGAGCTGTTTTTT
D: .; size: .; V: TRBV5-1; J: TRBJ2-3; CDR3: CASSSSPRGTDTQYF; DNA: TGCGCCAGCAGCTCGTCCCCTCGTGGCACAGATACGCAGTATTTT
D: .; size: .; V: TRBV19; J: TRBJ2-7; CDR3: CASSMGSTVGSYEQYF; DNA: TGTGCCAGTAGTATGGGATCAACCGTTGGCTCCTACGAGCAGTACTTC
D: .; size: .; V: TRBV4-3; J: TRBJ1-1; CDR3: CASSQWDTPGAFF; DNA: TGCGCCAGCAGCCAATGGGACACCCCAGGAGCTTTCTTT
D: TRBD1; size: .; V: TRBV9; J: TRBJ1-2; CDR3: CASSAGTGHYGYTF; DNA: TGTGCCAGCAGCGCCGGGACAGGGCACTATGGCTACACCTTC
D: TRBD1; size: .; V: TRBV7-9; J: TRBJ1-1; CDR3: CATRTGQNTEAFF; DNA: TGTGCCACCCGGACAGGGCAGAACACTGAAGCTTTCTTT
D: .; size: .; V: TRBV27; J: TRBJ2-6; CDR3: CASSLLGGSGANVLTF; DNA: TGTGCCAGCAGTTTACTAGGGGGCTCTGGGGCCAACGTCCTGACTTTC
D: .; size: .; V: TRBV29-1; J: TRBJ2-2; CDR3: CSAIGPTNTGELFF; DNA: TGCAGCGCGATAGGACCGACTAACACCGGGGAGCTGTTTTTT
D: .; size: once; V: TRBV6-2/TRBV6-3; J: TRBJ2-1; CDR3: CASSYWQAEQFF; DNA: TGTGCCAGCAGTTACTGGCAGGCTGAGCAGTTCTTC
D: TRBD2; size: .; V: TRBV7-2; J: TRBJ2-1; CDR3: CASSLDSGGTYEQFF; DNA: TGTGCCAGCAGCTTAGATAGCGGGGGGACCTATGAGCAGTTCTTC
D: .; size: .; V: TRBV6-5; J: TRBJ1-1; CDR3: CASSPRQSTEAFF; DNA: TGTGCCAGCAGTCCTCGACAGTCCACTGAAGCTTTCTTT
D: .; size: .; V: TRBV5-6; J: TRBJ1-1; CDR3: CASSLALSGEAFF; DNA: TGTGCCAGCAGCTTGGCTTTGTCAGGGGAAGCTTTCTTT
D: .; size: .; V: TRBV7-2; J: TRBJ1-1; CDR3: CASRSQAYTEAFF; DNA: TGTGCCAGCAGGTCCCAGGCCTACACTGAAGCTTTCTTT
D: .; size: .; V: TRBV6-2/TRBV6-3; J: TRBJ2-5; CDR3: CASSYEGAGKETQYF; DNA: TGTGCCAGCAGTTACGAAGGAGCGGGCAAAGAGACCCAGTACTTC
D: .; size: .; V: TRBV15; J: TRBJ1-3; CDR3: CATSRDKLLSGNTIYF; DNA: TGTGCCACCAGCAGAGATAAACTCCTCTCGGGAAACACCATATATTTT
D: .; size: .; V: TRBV23-1; J: TRBJ1-3; CDR3: CASSHGTKSGNTIYF; DNA: TGCGCCAGCAGTCATGGGACAAAGAGTGGAAACACCATATATTTT
D: .; size: few; V: TRBV5-1; J: TRBJ2-7; CDR3: CASSFNSGYEQYF; DNA: TGCGCCAGCAGCTTCAACTCCGGCTACGAGCAGTACTTC
D: .; size: .; V: TRBV29-1; J: TRBJ2-1; CDR3: CSVVEGSYEQFF; DNA: TGCAGCGTTGTCGAGGGGTCATATGAGCAGTTCTTC
D: TRBD1; size: .; V: TRBV9; J: TRBJ2-5; CDR3: CASSATGGYETQYF; DNA: TGTGCCAGCAGCGCTACAGGGGGCTATGAGACCCAGTACTTC
D: .; size: .; V: TRBV18; J: TRBJ1-4; CDR3: CASSPSNDPAEKLFF; DNA: TGTGCCAGCTCACCGAGTAACGACCCTGCTGAAAAACTGTTTTTT
D: TRBD2; size: .; V: TRBV24-1; J: TRBJ2-1; CDR3: CATSEVAGESYNEQFF; DNA: TGTGCCACCAGTGAAGTAGCGGGGGAATCCTACAATGAGCAGTTCTTC
D: .; size: .; V: TRBV28; J: TRBJ1-6; CDR3: CASTPYGTGVFSSPLHF; DNA: TGTGCCAGCACCCCATACGGGACGGGGGTTTTTAGTTCACCCCTCCACTTT
D: TRBD1; size: .; V: TRBV24-1; J: TRBJ2-5; CDR3: CATSKGAVMGETQYF; DNA: TGTGCCACCAGTAAGGGGGCAGTAATGGGAGAGACCCAGTACTTC
D: TRBD2; size: .; V: TRBV19; J: TRBJ2-5; CDR3: CASSLRTSGGFQETQYF; DNA: TGTGCCAGTAGTTTAAGGACTAGCGGGGGGTTCCAAGAGACCCAGTACTTC
D: TRBD1; size: .; V: TRBV13; J: TRBJ2-1; CDR3: CASSQSPRFTGTGGGPGDEQFF; DNA: TGTGCCAGCAGCCAATCTCCCCGTTTCACCGGGACAGGGGGCGGGCCGGGGGATGAGCAGTTCTTC
D: TRBD2; size: .; V: TRBV12-3/TRBV12-4; J: TRBJ2-3; CDR3: CAGSGGLTDTQYF; DNA: TGTGCCGGTAGCGGGGGGTTAACAGATACGCAGTATTTT
D: .; size: .; V: TRBV4-2; J: TRBJ1-2; CDR3: CASSLSRGRPYGYTF; DNA: TGTGCCAGCAGCCTGAGCCGGGGGCGCCCCTATGGCTACACCTTC
D: .; size: .; V: TRBV6-1; J: TRBJ2-7; CDR3: CASSDLGGDRPYEQYF; DNA: TGTGCCAGCAGTGACCTGGGGGGAGATAGGCCCTACGAGCAGTACTTC
D: TRBD1; size: .; V: TRBV3-1/TRBV3-2; J: TRBJ2-2; CDR3: CASSQGPGTGDRELFF; DNA: TGTGCCAGCAGCCAAGGCCCCGGGACAGGGGATAGGGAGCTGTTTTTT
D: TRBD1; size: .; V: TRBV2; J: TRBJ2-3; CDR3: CASSRTGSTDTQYF; DNA: TGTGCCAGCAGCCGGACAGGCAGCACAGATACGCAGTATTTT
D: .; size: .; V: TRBV19; J: TRBJ1-2; CDR3: CASSIVPTPNRVSFYGYTF; DNA: TGTGCCAGTAGTATAGTGCCCACCCCCAACAGGGTTTCCTTCTATGGCTACACCTTC
D: .; size: .; V: TRBV24-1; J: TRBJ1-4; CDR3: CATSDSAQAAEKLFF; DNA: TGTGCCACCAGTGATTCGGCACAGGCGGCTGAAAAACTGTTTTTT
D: .; size: .; V: TRBV4-2; J: TRBJ2-7; CDR3: CASRRRRGEQYF; DNA: TGTGCCAGCAGGAGACGACGAGGCGAGCAGTACTTC
D: .; size: .; V: TRBV6-2/TRBV6-3; J: TRBJ1-1; CDR3: CASSRQMNTEAFF; DNA: TGTGCCAGCAGCCGACAGATGAACACTGAAGCTTTCTTT
D: .; size: .; V: TRBV2; J: TRBJ2-1; CDR3: CASSEGSGSGPTREQFF; DNA: TGTGCCAGCAGTGAAGGGAGCGGAAGCGGCCCTACAAGGGAGCAGTTCTTC
D: .; size: .; V: TRBV12-5; J: TRBJ1-1; CDR3: CASGHSDGAEAFF; DNA: TGTGCTAGTGGTCACTCTGACGGCGCTGAAGCTTTCTTT
D: .; size: .; V: TRBV2; J: TRBJ1-1; CDR3: CASSGGTAVTEAFF; DNA: TGTGCCAGCAGTGGGGGAACAGCGGTCACTGAAGCTTTCTTT
D: TRBD2; size: .; V: TRBV15; J: TRBJ2-3; CDR3: CATSGTGLAGAHTDTQYF; DNA: TGTGCCACCAGCGGTACGGGCCTAGCGGGGGCGCACACAGATACGCAGTATTTT
D: TRBD1; size: .; V: TRBV4-3; J: TRBJ1-2; CDR3: CASSQEMGQGNNYGYTF; DNA: TGCGCCAGCAGCCAAGAGATGGGACAGGGCAATAACTATGGCTACACCTTC
D: TRBD2; size: .; V: TRBV10-3; J: TRBJ2-7; CDR3: CAISGGGRAIPYEQYF; DNA: TGTGCCATCAGTGGGGGGGGTAGGGCGATACCCTACGAGCAGTACTTC
D: TRBD1; size: .; V: TRBV7-8; J: TRBJ2-3; CDR3: CASSLTGGFTSDTQYF; DNA: TGTGCCAGCAGCCTCACAGGGGGCTTTACGTCAGATACGCAGTATTTT
D: TRBD1; size: .; V: TRBV10-3; J: TRBJ1-2; CDR3: CAISLDRGYGYTF; DNA: TGTGCCATCAGTCTGGACAGGGGCTATGGCTACACCTTC
D: TRBD2; size: .; V: TRBV11-2; J: TRBJ2-5; CDR3: CASSLGLAGETQYF; DNA: TGTGCCAGCAGCTTAGGACTAGCTGGCGAGACCCAGTACTTC
D: TRBD1; size: .; V: TRBV28; J: TRBJ1-1; CDR3: CASSEGGRGALTEAFF; DNA: TGTGCCAGCAGTGAAGGGGGCAGGGGCGCGCTGACTGAAGCTTTCTTT
D: TRBD2; size: .; V: TRBV5-4; J: TRBJ2-1; CDR3: CASSRSGGALNEQFF; DNA: TGTGCCAGCAGCCGGAGCGGGGGGGCCTTGAATGAGCAGTTCTTC
D: .; size: once; V: TRBV7-3; J: TRBJ1-1; CDR3: CASSAEQGGVTEAFF; DNA: TGTGCCAGCAGCGCAGAACAGGGCGGGGTAACTGAAGCTTTCTTT
D: TRBD2; size: .; V: TRBV10-2; J: TRBJ2-1; CDR3: CASSLQAGGYNEQFF; DNA: TGCGCCAGCAGTTTGCAAGCGGGGGGGTACAATGAGCAGTTCTTC
D: .; size: .; V: TRBV4-3; J: TRBJ1-4; CDR3: CASSQTPYTNEKLFF; DNA: TGCGCCAGCAGCCAGACACCCTACACTAATGAAAAACTGTTTTTT
D: TRBD1; size: .; V: TRBV27; J: TRBJ1-4; CDR3: CASSPRQGRPEKLFF; DNA: TGTGCCAGCAGTCCCCGACAGGGGCGACCCGAAAAACTGTTTTTT
D: .; size: .; V: TRBV27; J: TRBJ1-2; CDR3: CASSLSRGKGESGYTF; DNA: TGTGCCAGCAGTTTATCCCGAGGAAAAGGGGAGTCTGGCTACACCTTC
D: .; size: .; V: TRBV7-2; J: TRBJ1-1; CDR3: CASSANRGNTEAFF; DNA: TGTGCCAGCAGCGCAAACAGAGGGAACACTGAAGCTTTCTTT
D: TRBD1; size: .; V: TRBV6-2/TRBV6-3; J: TRBJ1-1; CDR3: CASSSRGQTEAFF; DNA: TGTGCCAGCAGTTCAAGGGGGCAAACTGAAGCTTTCTTT